This T cell receptor beta chain emerged from a study of response to subunit inactivated influenza vaccine. MiXCR, applied by TCRdb to the RT-PCR reads, yields one record per CDR3 protein. The data contain some 500,000 distinct CDR3 sequences, 10% to 15% of them singletons. Whole-study results and caveats: Researchers suggested that each seasonal influenza vaccination recruits few new T cells.

Germline V gene data show CDR1 as MNHNS and CDR2 as SASEGT. After removal of 10 bases from V and 2 bases from J, the junction contained 2 bases not matched to a gene. This CDR3 contains 15 residues. Concerning this clonotype: Its antigen remains unknown.

The V and J genes are TRBV6-1 and TRBJ2-1, with 16 bases fitting TRBD2. The TCR was taken from a man aged 50 to 60 who received an inactivated influenza vaccine. Sample: PBMCs from blood, taken roughly 46 days after vaccination. CDR3 in DNA: TGTGCCACCGGGACTAGCGGGGGGGCCTACAATGAGCAGTTCTTC. Its protein is CATGTSGGAYNEQFF.